The sample holds a few counts of the clone carrying this TCR beta chain. Its cognate antigen is unknown. CDR3 length: 13 amino acids. Trimming took off 6 bases at V and 5 bases at J, with 13 bases between the two ends. CDR1 is MNHEY, CDR2 SMNVEV, per germline (reference sequence). The data were taken from a study of T-cell reconstitution after alpha-beta-depleted transplantation in children. Findings of the study overall: Surviving recipient cells, namely T cells and thymic progenitors, were the source of high day-60 TCRbeta diversity in some patients. At around two months after transplant, the alpha-beta T cells were reportedly derived from several hundred expanded clones that came from non-depleted graft cells. T-cell numbers and diversity, one year after transplant, stemmed largely from T cells that were newly produced.

Unique molecular identifiers were incorporated into the prepared TCRbeta library. TCRdb itself ran the PCR reads through MiXCR, one entry per CDR3 protein. This table holds some 260,000 distinct CDR3 sequences, 20% to 30% found once. The genes are TRBV27 and TRBJ2-5; the D gene is possibly TRBD1 (6 bases). The TCR comes from a female patient between 2 and 15 years old who had a stem cell transplant for congenital amegakaryocytic thrombocytopenia, so the T cells may come from the graft donor. Sequences were derived from PBMCs, mostly from graft donor cells, sampled 360 days after TCRalphabeta/CD19-depleted stem cell transplant. Written as DNA, the CDR3 is TGTGCCAGCAGCACCGGGACAAGGGAGACCCAGTACTTC. Its translation: CASSTGTRETQYF.